This TCR beta chain was sequenced during a study of T-cell reconstitution after alpha-beta-depleted transplantation in children. This clonotype was seen many times. CDR3 length equals 11 residues. Trimming removed 5 bases from V and 11 bases from J, with 13 bases in between. Germline values: CDR1 DFQATT, CDR2 SNEGSKA (reference sequence). Library preparation (for TCRbeta) was performed with unique molecular identifiers. One entry per CDR3 protein, called by TCRdb with MiXCR from the PCR reads. The sample holds some 640,000 distinct CDR3 sequences, roughly 17% seen once. The clonotype originates from a human donor who donated a stem cell graft to a child with acute myeloid leukemia. Specimen: PBMCs from the stem cell graft donor, collected from the stem cell graft. The J gene is TRBJ1-3, the V gene TRBV20-1; possible D gene TRBD1, 6 bases. CDR3 sequence (DNA): TGCAGTGCTCCCGGGACATCAGCCATATATTTT. It yields the protein CSAPGTSAIYF.